This T cell receptor beta chain is from a study of T cell repertoires in cytomegalovirus infection. Across the whole study: Well-studied HLA-B-restricted epitopes and recently identified HLA-C-restricted epitopes of CMV were both used in the study. Regarding the study as a whole: Carriers of CMV plus the relevant HLA were identified by cumulative public TCR beta family frequency.

This clonotype was recorded a few times. Its antigen is not known. The V and J ends lost 5 bases and 4 bases respectively, with 20 bases between them. Germline assignment: CDR1 MDHEN and CDR2 SYDVKM. The CDR3 length is 16 residues. In TCRdb, the reads were re-called with MiXCR into one record per CDR3 protein. This sample has roughly 500,000 distinct CDR3 sequences, with 30% to 40% found just once. The sample here was cultured PBMCs, taken from culture after CMV antigen stimulation. The chain uses TRBV28 and TRBJ2-5, with D uncertain. This sequence originates from a human donor in good health (CMV status not recorded). Some clones in this sample may be carry-over from other donors' samples. CDR3 in DNA: TGTGCCAGCAGTCCCGGGCCCTCGCTGGTGGGAGAGACCCAGTACTTC. This codes for CASSPGPSLVGETQYF.